The rows below give T cell receptor beta chains drawn from one sample of a study of blood T cell repertoires in COVID-19. The method was immunoSEQ multiplex PCR; TCRdb's version includes in-frame clones alone and lacks a portion of them. The sample consists of about 110,000 clones, 76% of them appearing once. The specimen was peripheral blood. The receptors come from an elderly woman with acute or convalescent COVID-19. CDR3s include the opening cysteine and the closing phenylalanine or tryptophan.

cdr3_length,v_call,j_call,cdr3_aa
15,TRBV7-8,TRBJ1-2,CASSIGGLENYGYTF
13,TRBV19,TRBJ1-1,CASSIVGGSEAFF
14,TRBV18,TRBJ2-5,CASSRRTVQETQYF
14,TRBV5-4,TRBJ1-5,CASSLDRAGQPQHF
15,TRBV6-2/TRBV6-3,TRBJ1-1,CASSYHRDGDTEAFF
16,TRBV7-2,TRBJ2-3,CASSFPLAGFTDTQYF
14,TRBV7-2,TRBJ1-3,CASSLNRGGNTIYF
15,TRBV11-2,TRBJ1-1,CASSLVQGANTEAFF
15,TRBV7-2,TRBJ2-2,CASSLTGWATGELFF
19,TRBV4-3,TRBJ1-4,CASSQEITGGYTTNEKLFF
15,TRBV5-6,TRBJ1-6,CASSYDQGGNSPLHF
15,TRBV10-1,TRBJ1-1,CASSVVGQGATEAFF
13,TRBV29-1,TRBJ2-7,CSVGGTGGYEQYF
12,TRBV18,TRBJ2-5,CASSRDQETQYF
13,TRBV7-2,TRBJ2-5,CASSSFEGETQYF
16,TRBV7-2,TRBJ2-5,CASSLAGTSGMETQYF
15,TRBV5-1,TRBJ2-3,CASTQGQASTDTQYF
14,TRBV29-1,TRBJ1-2,CSARTGGASWGYTF
13,TRBV10-3,TRBJ1-6,CAISDGEGSTLHF
17,TRBV19,TRBJ1-4,CASSYSGQGSINEKLFF
15,TRBV5-5,TRBJ1-3,CASSFEAESGNTIYF
16,TRBV5-1,TRBJ2-3,CASSLTGQGGTDTQYF
14,TRBV5-6,TRBJ2-2,CASSQDSYTGELFF
15,TRBV7-2,TRBJ2-5,CASSLTSGRDGTQYF
13,TRBV5-5,TRBJ1-4,CASSRLGGAKLFF
14,TRBV6-5,TRBJ1-2,CASSYTGSARGYTF
15,TRBV7-3,TRBJ1-1,CASSSGALGHTEAFF
14,TRBV5-1,TRBJ1-6,CASSLVQHNSPLHF
14,TRBV25-1,TRBJ2-7,CASSDGQGSYEQYF
16,TRBV9,TRBJ2-3,CASSVLAGGPTDTQYF
15,TRBV10-2,TRBJ2-3,CASSEAGGRADTQYF
17,TRBV7-2,TRBJ2-4,CASSSRWGGLAKNIQYF
14,TRBV15,TRBJ2-1,CATRQRASYNEQFF
15,TRBV7-8,TRBJ2-7,CASSWLKERGYEQYF
10,TRBV6-5,TRBJ2-4,CASGGQLQYF
16,TRBV19,TRBJ2-7,CASSISGLAVSYEQYF
15,TRBV19,TRBJ2-7,CASSIRHRQAYEQYF
16,TRBV19,TRBJ1-3,CASTPTEGAGGNTIYF
14,TRBV14,TRBJ1-6,CASSLGSYNSPLHF
15,TRBV3-1/TRBV3-2,TRBJ1-6,CASRRDRGKNSPLHF
15,TRBV11-2,TRBJ1-1,CASSRGQFMNTEAFF
13,TRBV18,TRBJ1-6,CASSPHRDSPLHF
14,TRBV28,TRBJ2-7,CASSLVGGPYEQYF
14,TRBV18,TRBJ1-1,CASWQGTMNTEAFF
13,TRBV30,TRBJ2-1,CAWGGLAGNEQFF
17,TRBV19,TRBJ2-1,CASSPLTGILTYNEQFF
12,TRBV6-5,TRBJ1-2,CASTLDRGGYTF
16,TRBV7-7,TRBJ2-2,CASSQVAGADTGELFF
14,TRBV28,TRBJ2-6,CASSGTSGANVLTF
14,TRBV2,TRBJ2-7,CASTQQREIYEQYF
15,TRBV9,TRBJ2-3,CASSVAWGVGDTQYF
13,TRBV29-1,TRBJ1-5,CSVGGGLNQPQHF
15,TRBV5-5,TRBJ1-1,CASSWGLSGGTEAFF
14,TRBV9,TRBJ1-2,CASSARQANYGYTF
14,TRBV18,TRBJ1-1,CASSPSRGNTEAFF